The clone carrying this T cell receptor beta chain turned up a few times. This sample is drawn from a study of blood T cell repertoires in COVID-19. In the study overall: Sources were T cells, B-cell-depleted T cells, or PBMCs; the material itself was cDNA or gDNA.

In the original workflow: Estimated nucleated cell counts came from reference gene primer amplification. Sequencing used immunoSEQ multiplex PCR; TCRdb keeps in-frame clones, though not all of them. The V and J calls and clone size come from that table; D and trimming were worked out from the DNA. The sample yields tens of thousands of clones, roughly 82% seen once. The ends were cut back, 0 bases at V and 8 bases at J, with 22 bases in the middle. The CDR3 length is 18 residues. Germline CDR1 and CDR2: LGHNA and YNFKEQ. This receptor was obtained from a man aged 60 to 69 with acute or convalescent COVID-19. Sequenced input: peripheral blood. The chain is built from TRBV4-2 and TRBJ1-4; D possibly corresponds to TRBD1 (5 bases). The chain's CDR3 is CASSQESWAAVGGEKLFF. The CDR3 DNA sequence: TGTGCCAGCAGCCAAGAATCTTGGGCAGCCGTGGGGGGGGAAAAACTGTTTTTT.